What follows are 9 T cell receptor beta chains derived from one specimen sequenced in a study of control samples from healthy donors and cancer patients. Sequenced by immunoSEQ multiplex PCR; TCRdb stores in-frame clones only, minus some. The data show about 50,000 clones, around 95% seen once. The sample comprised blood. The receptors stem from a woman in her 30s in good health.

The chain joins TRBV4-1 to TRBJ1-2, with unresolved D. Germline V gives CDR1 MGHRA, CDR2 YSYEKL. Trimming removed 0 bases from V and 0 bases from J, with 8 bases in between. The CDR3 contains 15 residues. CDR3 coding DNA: TGCGCCAGCAGCCAAGAGATGGGCCCTAACTATGGCTACACCTTC. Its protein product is CASSQEMGPNYGYTF.

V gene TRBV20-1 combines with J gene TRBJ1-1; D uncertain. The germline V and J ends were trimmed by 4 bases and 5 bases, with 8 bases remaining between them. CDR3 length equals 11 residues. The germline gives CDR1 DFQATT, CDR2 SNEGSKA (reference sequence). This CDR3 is CSAKFVTEAFF. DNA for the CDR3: TGCAGTGCTAAATTTGTAACTGAAGCTTTCTTT.

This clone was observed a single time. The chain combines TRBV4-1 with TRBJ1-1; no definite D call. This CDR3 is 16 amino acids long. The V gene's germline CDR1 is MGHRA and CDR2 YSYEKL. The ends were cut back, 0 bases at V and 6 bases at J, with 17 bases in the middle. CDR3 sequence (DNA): TGCGCCAGCAGCCAAGATGGTGGCCCGACCGGGGCTGAAGCTTTCTTT. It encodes CASSQDGGPTGAEAFF.

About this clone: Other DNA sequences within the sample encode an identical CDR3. The CDR3, as DNA: TGTGCCAGCAGCCTGGCCAACACTGAAGCTTTCTTT. Protein: CASSLANTEAFF. V usage is TRBV28 and J usage is TRBJ1-1; D remains unclear. This CDR3 spans 12 amino acids. CDR1 MDHEN and CDR2 SYDVKM come from the germline V gene. The V gene lost 6 bases and the J gene lost 2 bases, with 7 bases spanning the gap.

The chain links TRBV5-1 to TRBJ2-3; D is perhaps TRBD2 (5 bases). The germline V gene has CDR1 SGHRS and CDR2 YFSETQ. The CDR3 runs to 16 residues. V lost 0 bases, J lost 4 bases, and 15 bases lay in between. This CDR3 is CASSLAYDGNPDTQYF. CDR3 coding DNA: TGCGCCAGCAGCTTGGCCTATGACGGGAACCCAGATACGCAGTATTTT.

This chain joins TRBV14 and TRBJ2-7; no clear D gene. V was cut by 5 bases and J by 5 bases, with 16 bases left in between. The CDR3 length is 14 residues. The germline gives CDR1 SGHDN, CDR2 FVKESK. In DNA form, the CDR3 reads TGTGCCAGCAGCAACAGACTCGGTGGAGACGAGCAGTACTTC. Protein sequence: CASSNRLGGDEQYF. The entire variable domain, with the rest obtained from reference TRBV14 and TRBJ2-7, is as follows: EAGVTQFPSHSVIEKGQTVTLRCDPISGHDNLYWYRRVMGKEIKFLLHFVKESKQDESGMPNNRFLAERTGGTYSTLKVQPAELEDSGVYFCASSNRLGGDEQYFGPGTRLTVT.

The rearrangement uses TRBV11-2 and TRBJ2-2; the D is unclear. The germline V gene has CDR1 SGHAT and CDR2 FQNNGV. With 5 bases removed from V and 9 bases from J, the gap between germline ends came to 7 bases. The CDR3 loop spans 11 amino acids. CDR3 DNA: TGTGCCAGCAGCCGAGAACGGGAGCTGTTTTTT. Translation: CASSRERELFF.

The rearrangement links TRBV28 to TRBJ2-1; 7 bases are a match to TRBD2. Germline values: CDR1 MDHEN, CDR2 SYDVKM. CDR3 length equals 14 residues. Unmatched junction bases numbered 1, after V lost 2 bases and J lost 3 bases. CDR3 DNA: TGTGCCAGCAGTTTACGGGAGGTCTACAATGAGCAGTTCTTC. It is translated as CASSLREVYNEQFF.

The CDR3 region has the DNA TGTGCCAGCAGCTTAGTTGGGACAGGGGAAAAACTGTTTTTT. As protein: CASSLVGTGEKLFF. This sequence joins TRBV13 and TRBJ1-4; 9 nucleotides align to TRBD1. The length of the CDR3 is 14 residues. With V trimmed by 1 base and J by 8 bases, 2 bases remained unmatched. Germline-derived CDR1 and CDR2 are PRHDT and FYEKMQ (reference sequence).